This TCR beta chain stems from a study of T-cell memory formation after mild COVID-19. For the study at large: Largely, TCR clusters stayed within a single donor.

Study outcomes and limitations: Pre-infection memory carried some responding clones, suggesting that cross-reactive memory joined. The study found contracting CD4+ clones mainly in CM and EM and contracting CD8+ clones in EMRA. Nothing showed for sure that second-wave clones peaking on day 37 were SARS-CoV-2 specific.

TCRdb re-analysed the 5' RACE reads in MiXCR, keeping a single row per CDR3 protein. Among approximately 300,000 distinct CDR3 sequences listed, roughly 15% were seen once. CDR1 SGHRS and CDR2 YFSETQ come from the germline V gene. Trimming cost V 0 bases and J 7 bases; bases outside gene matches: 3. This CDR3 contains 15 residues. Of note for this clonotype: The target antigen is unknown.

Sequences were obtained from PBMCs or a T cell subset sorted from them (not recorded which). This sequence originates from a young man who had mild COVID-19 (a few samples of this study predate the infection). Cell type and time point are not known. The gene calls are TRBV5-1 and TRBJ2-1, with 11 positions matching TRBD2. CDR3 sequence: CASSLVPSGGNEQFF. DNA for the CDR3: TGCGCCAGCAGCTTGGTTCCTAGCGGGGGGAATGAGCAGTTCTTC.